The rows below give T cell receptor beta chains drawn from one sample of a study of blood T cell repertoires in COVID-19. The repertoire was sequenced with immunoSEQ multiplex PCR; TCRdb's copy has only in-frame clones and lacks some. The sample lists 110,000 or so clones; 70% to 90% were seen once. Sample: peripheral blood. The receptors shown here come from a woman in her fifties or sixties with acute or convalescent COVID-19. The CDR3 runs from the conserved cysteine through the conserved F or W. Fields, in order: V gene, J gene, CDR3 protein.

V: TRBV2
J: TRBJ2-1
CDR3: CASSGGQGVREQFF

V: TRBV18
J: TRBJ2-5
CDR3: CASSPRGLGETQYF

V: TRBV6-5
J: TRBJ2-1
CDR3: CASRSPGQGKNEQFF

V: TRBV2
J: TRBJ1-4
CDR3: CASNPRATNEKLFF

V: TRBV5-1
J: TRBJ2-1
CDR3: CASRDNSFNEQFF

V: TRBV25-1
J: TRBJ1-2
CDR3: CASSKTGTNGYTF

V: TRBV6-1
J: TRBJ1-3
CDR3: CASSESQIRGNTIYF

V: TRBV7-9
J: TRBJ1-2
CDR3: CASSLVHVQGPIFRDGYTF

V: TRBV6-1
J: TRBJ1-1
CDR3: CASSEEFIEQVEAFF

V: TRBV6-1
J: TRBJ1-3
CDR3: CASSDWGLGNTIYF

V: TRBV18
J: TRBJ1-1
CDR3: CASSSSLGLLNTEAFF

V: TRBV7-9
J: TRBJ1-4
CDR3: CASSERTANEKLFF

V: TRBV9
J: TRBJ1-1
CDR3: CASSVAPAANTEAFF

V: TRBV24-1
J: TRBJ1-1
CDR3: CATSDPGIQAGTEAFF

V: TRBV5-6
J: TRBJ1-2
CDR3: CASSPPRNYGYTF

V: TRBV28
J: TRBJ2-2
CDR3: CASSSGRSGELFF

V: TRBV7-3
J: TRBJ1-1
CDR3: CASSTWTGGEVKAFF

V: TRBV18
J: TRBJ2-4
CDR3: CASSPQAGEIQYF

V: TRBV3-1/TRBV3-2
J: TRBJ2-1
CDR3: CASSRSGTGWDNEQFF

V: TRBV13
J: TRBJ1-2
CDR3: CASSLGRTSGYTF

V: TRBV19
J: TRBJ1-5
CDR3: CASSITFEYNQPQHF

V: TRBV13
J: TRBJ1-1
CDR3: CASSLTMNTEAFF

V: TRBV6-1
J: TRBJ2-7
CDR3: CASSESYEQYF

V: TRBV15
J: TRBJ2-7
CDR3: CATSRDRWATYEQYF

V: TRBV5-4
J: TRBJ1-4
CDR3: CASSLASGNEKLFF

V: TRBV27
J: TRBJ2-3
CDR3: CASSFRGLIDTQYF

V: TRBV5-4
J: TRBJ2-7
CDR3: CASHPGDPSSYEQYF

V: TRBV28
J: TRBJ2-1
CDR3: CASRQYGQGRNEQFF

V: TRBV30
J: TRBJ2-1
CDR3: CAWSTQGSYNEQFF

V: TRBV19
J: TRBJ1-2
CDR3: CASSISYGQSYGYTF

V: TRBV30
J: TRBJ1-1
CDR3: CAWTRGRVGTEAFF

V: TRBV28
J: TRBJ2-5
CDR3: CASNGETQYF

V: TRBV5-1
J: TRBJ1-1
CDR3: CASSSQGRGGTEAFF

V: TRBV7-2
J: TRBJ2-2
CDR3: CASSSQRTGELFF

V: TRBV21-1
J: TRBJ1-6
CDR3: CASSFPTTGSSYNSPLHF

V: TRBV29-1
J: TRBJ1-1
CDR3: CSEEGQGGTEAFF

V: TRBV6-5
J: TRBJ1-2
CDR3: CASRREGHGYTF

V: TRBV7-2
J: TRBJ1-2
CDR3: CASSPGVYGYTF

V: TRBV5-1
J: TRBJ1-2
CDR3: CASSLTGQGGRYTF